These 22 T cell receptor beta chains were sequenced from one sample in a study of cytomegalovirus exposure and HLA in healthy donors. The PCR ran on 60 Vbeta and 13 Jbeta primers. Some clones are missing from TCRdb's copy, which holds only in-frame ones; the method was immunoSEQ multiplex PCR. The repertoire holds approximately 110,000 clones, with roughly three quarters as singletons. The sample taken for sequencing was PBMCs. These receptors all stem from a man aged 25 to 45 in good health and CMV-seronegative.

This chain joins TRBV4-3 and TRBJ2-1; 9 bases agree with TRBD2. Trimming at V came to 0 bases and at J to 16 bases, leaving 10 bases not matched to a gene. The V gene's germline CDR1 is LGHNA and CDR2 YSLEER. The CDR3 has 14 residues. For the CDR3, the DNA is TGCGCCAGCAGCCAAGATTATCCGGCGGGAGGGGTTTTCTTC. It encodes CASSQDYPAGGVFF.

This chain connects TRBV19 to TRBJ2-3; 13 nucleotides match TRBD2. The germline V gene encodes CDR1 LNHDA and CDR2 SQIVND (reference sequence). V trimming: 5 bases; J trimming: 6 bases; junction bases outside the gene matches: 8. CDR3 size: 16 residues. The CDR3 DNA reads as TGTGCCAGTAGTCCCCTGGGACTAGCGGGGCTCGATACGCAGTATTTT. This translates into CASSPLGLAGLDTQYF.

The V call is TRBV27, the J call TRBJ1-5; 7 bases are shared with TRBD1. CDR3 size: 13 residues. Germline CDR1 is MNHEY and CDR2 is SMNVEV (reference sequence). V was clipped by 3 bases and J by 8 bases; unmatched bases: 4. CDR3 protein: CASSFVGGKPQHF. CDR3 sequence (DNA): TGTGCCAGCAGTTTTGTAGGGGGCAAGCCCCAGCATTTT.

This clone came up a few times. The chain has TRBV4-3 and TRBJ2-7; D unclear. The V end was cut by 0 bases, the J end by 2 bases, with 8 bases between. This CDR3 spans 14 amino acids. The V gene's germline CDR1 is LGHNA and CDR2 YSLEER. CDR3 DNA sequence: TGCGCCAGCAGCCAAGACTTTCAGGCCTACGAGCAGTACTTC. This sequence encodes CASSQDFQAYEQYF.

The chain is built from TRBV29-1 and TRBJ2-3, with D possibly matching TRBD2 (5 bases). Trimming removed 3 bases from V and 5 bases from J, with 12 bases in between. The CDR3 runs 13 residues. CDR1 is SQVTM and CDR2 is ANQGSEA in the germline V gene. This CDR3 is CSVEAQREDTQYF. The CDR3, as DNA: TGCAGCGTTGAGGCCCAACGGGAAGATACGCAGTATTTT.

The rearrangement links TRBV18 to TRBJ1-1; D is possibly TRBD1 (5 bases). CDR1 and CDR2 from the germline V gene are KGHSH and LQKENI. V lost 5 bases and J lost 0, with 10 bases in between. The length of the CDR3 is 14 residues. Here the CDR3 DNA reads TGTGCCAGCTCAGCGACAGCTTTGAACACTGAAGCTTTCTTT. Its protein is CASSATALNTEAFF.

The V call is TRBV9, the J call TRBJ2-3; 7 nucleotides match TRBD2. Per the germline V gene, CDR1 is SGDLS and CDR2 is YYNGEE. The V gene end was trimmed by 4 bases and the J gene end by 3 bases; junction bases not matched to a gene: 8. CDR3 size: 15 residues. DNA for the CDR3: TGTGCCAGCAGCCAGGGCGGGGGTGGTACAGATACGCAGTATTTT. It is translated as CASSQGGGGTDTQYF.

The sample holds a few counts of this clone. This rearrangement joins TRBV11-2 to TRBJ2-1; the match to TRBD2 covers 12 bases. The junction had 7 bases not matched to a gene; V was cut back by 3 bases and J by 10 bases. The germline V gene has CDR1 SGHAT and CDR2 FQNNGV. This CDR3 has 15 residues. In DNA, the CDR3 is TGTGCCAGCAGCTTGACTCGCGGACTAGCGGGAGAGCAGTTCTTC. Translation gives CASSLTRGLAGEQFF.

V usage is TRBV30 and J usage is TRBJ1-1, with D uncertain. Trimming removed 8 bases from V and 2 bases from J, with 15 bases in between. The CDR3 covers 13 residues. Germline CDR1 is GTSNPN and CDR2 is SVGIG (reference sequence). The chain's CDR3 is CAGDMNFNTEAFF. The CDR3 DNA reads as TGTGCCGGTGACATGAACTTCAACACTGAAGCTTTCTTT. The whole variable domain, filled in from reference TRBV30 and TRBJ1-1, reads SQTIHQWPATLVQPVGSPLSLECTVEGTSNPNLYWYRQAAGRGLQLLFYSVGIGQISSEVPQNLSASRPQDRQFILSSKKLLLSDSGFYLCAGDMNFNTEAFFGQGTRLTVV.

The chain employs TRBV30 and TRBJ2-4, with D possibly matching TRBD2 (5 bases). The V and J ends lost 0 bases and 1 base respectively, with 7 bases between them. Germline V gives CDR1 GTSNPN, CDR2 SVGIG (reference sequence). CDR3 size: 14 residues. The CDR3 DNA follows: TGTGCCTGGAGTGTCGGCGGGGCCAAAAACATTCAGTACTTC. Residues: CAWSVGGAKNIQYF.

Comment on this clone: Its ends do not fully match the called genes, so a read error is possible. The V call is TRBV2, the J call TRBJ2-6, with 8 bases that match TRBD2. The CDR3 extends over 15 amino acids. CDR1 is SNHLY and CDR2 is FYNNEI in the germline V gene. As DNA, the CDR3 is TGTGCCAGTTACTCCAACGCAGCGGGGGCCAACGGCCTGACTTTC. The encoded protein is CASYSNAAGANGLTF.

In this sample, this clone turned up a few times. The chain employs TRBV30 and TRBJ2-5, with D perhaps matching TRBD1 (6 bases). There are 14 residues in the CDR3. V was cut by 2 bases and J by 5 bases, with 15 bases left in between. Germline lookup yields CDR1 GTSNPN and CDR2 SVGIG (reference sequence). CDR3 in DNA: TGTGCCTGGAGTCTCAAAGGGGGAATGGAGACCCAGTACTTC. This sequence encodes CAWSLKGGMETQYF.

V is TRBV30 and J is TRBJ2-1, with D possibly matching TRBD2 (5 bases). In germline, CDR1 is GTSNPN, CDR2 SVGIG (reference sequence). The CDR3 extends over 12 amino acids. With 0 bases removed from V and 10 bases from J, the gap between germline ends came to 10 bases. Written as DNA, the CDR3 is TGTGCCTGGAGTGTCGGAGGATACGAGCAGTTCTTC. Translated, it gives CAWSVGGYEQFF.

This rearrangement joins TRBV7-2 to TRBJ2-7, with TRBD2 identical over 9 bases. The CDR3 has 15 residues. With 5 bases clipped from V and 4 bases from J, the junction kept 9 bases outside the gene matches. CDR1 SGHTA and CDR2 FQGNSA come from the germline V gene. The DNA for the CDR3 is TGTGCCAGCAGCCAGGACGCTAGCGGGATATACGAGCAGTACTTC. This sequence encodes CASSQDASGIYEQYF.

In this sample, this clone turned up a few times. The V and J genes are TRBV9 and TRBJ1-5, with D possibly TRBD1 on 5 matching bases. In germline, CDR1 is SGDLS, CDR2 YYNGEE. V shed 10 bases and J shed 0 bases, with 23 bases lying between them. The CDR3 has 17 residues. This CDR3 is CAARGARDSLSNQPQHF. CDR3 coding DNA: TGTGCCGCGCGGGGTGCAAGGGACTCCCTTAGCAATCAGCCCCAGCATTTT.

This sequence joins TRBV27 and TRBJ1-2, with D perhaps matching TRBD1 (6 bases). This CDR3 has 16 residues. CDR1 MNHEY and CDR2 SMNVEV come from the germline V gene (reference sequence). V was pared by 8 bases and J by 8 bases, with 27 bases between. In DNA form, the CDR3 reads TGTGCCAGCGGGGATGCAGGGACACAAGGCAAGAGGGGCTACACCTTC. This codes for CASGDAGTQGKRGYTF.

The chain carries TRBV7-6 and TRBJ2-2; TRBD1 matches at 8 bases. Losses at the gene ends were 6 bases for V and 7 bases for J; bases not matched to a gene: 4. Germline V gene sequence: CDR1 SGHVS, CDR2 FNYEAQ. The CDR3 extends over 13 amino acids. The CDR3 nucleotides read TGTGCCAGCAGGCAGGGGGCGGTCGGGGAGCTGTTTTTT. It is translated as CASRQGAVGELFF.

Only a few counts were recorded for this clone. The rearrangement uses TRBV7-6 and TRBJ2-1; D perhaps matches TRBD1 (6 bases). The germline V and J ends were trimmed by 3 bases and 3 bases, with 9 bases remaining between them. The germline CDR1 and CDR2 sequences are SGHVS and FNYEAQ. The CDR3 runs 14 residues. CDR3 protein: CASSFGQFYNEQFF. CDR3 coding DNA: TGTGCCAGCAGCTTCGGACAGTTCTACAATGAGCAGTTCTTC.

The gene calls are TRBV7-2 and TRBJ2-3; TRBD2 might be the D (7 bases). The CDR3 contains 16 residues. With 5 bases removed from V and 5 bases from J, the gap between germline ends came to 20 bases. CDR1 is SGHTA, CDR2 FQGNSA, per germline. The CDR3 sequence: CASSPLSGTTGDTQYF. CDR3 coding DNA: TGTGCCAGCAGCCCCCTCAGCGGGACGACAGGAGATACGCAGTATTTT. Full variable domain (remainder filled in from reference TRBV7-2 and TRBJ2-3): GAGVSQSPSNKVTEKGKDVELRCDPISGHTALYWYRQSLGQGLEFLIYFQGNSAPDKSGLPSDRFSAERTGGSVSTLTIQRTQQEDSAVYLCASSPLSGTTGDTQYFGPGTRLTVL.

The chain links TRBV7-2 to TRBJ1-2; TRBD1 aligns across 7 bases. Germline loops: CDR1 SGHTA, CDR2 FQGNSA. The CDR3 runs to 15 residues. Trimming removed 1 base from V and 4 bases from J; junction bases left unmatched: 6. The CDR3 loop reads CASSLGGGTVYGYTF. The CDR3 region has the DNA TGTGCCAGCAGCTTAGGGGGCGGGACAGTCTATGGCTACACCTTC.

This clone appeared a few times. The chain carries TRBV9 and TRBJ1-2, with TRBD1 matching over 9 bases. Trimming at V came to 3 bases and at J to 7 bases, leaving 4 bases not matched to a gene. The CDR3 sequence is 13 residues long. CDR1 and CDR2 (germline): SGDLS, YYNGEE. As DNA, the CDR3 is TGTGCCAGCAGCGGGGGACAGGGTCTTGGCTACACCTTC. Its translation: CASSGGQGLGYTF.

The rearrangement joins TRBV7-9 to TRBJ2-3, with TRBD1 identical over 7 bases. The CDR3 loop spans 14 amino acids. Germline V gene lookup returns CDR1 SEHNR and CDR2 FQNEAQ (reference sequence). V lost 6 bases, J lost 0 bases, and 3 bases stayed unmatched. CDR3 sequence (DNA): TGTGCCAGCAGGTTGACAGGGAGCACAGATACGCAGTATTTT. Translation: CASRLTGSTDTQYF.